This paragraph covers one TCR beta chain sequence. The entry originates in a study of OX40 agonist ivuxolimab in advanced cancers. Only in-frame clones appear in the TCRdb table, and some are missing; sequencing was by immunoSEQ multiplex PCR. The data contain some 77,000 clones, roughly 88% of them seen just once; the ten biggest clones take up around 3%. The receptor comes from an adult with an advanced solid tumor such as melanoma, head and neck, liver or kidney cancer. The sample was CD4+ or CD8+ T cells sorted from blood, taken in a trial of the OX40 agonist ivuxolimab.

CDR3 sequence: CASRRQGNTEAFF. The CDR3 nucleotides are TGTGCCAGCCGTAGACAGGGCAACACTGAAGCTTTCTTT. The V call is TRBV27, the J call TRBJ1-1; 7 bases agree with TRBD1. The junction had 5 bases not matched to a gene; V was cut back by 8 bases and J by 2 bases. The germline gives CDR1 MNHEY, CDR2 SMNVEV (reference sequence). The CDR3 consists of 13 residues.